In this sample, the clone carrying this T cell receptor beta chain turned up many times. Antigen: not known. The data derive from a study of identical twins. Overall study results and limits: Fewer insertions were carried by abundant cord blood beta clonotypes, but none was seen in memory repertoires.

Template switching added a universal primer site; cDNA carried unique molecular identifiers. TCRdb reprocessed the 5' RACE reads via MiXCR and lists one record per CDR3 protein. The sample lists 400,000 to 550,000 distinct CDR3 sequences; 13% to 15% were seen once. Everyone who gave samples was a healthy Caucasian. The CDR3 spans 14 residues. Trimming at V came to 3 bases and at J to 4 bases, leaving 4 bases not matched to a gene. CDR1 is DFQATT, CDR2 SNEGSKA, per germline (reference sequence). The data were also submitted as part of a second study, on yellow fever vaccine responses in identical twins.

The sample consisted of CD4+ T cells sorted from blood. The sequence came from a woman between 18 and 29 years old in good health. The chain couples TRBV20-1 to TRBJ2-5; TRBD2 matches 11 bases. This CDR3 is CSASSGTSGETQYF. CDR3 sequence (DNA): TGCAGTGCTAGCTCGGGGACTAGCGGAGAGACCCAGTACTTC.